One and the same sample provided the 16 T cell receptor beta chains below, sequenced in a study of tumor-infiltrating lymphocytes in primary liver carcinoma. Starting from 500 ng of total RNA, TCR beta cDNA was produced with a primer in the constant region. Libraries for TCR beta were built through three nested multiplex PCR rounds, which together made up a slightly modified ARM-PCR procedure. Rounds one and two of PCR, each of roughly 10 cycles, were primed with TRBV1-TRBV30 forward primers and a C-beta reverse primer. One entry per CDR3 protein results from TCRdb running MiXCR on the multiplex PCR reads. The table has some 320,000 distinct CDR3 sequences, less than 75% seen once. The authors took blood RNA from unsorted whole blood and also extracted germline DNA. Specimen: peripheral blood. Receptors originate from a man aged 40-49 years with primary liver carcinoma and hepatitis B virus infection.

This clonotype was detected only a few times. The rearrangement links TRBV5-6 to TRBJ2-5, with D possibly matching TRBD2 (5 bases). Germline-derived CDR1 and CDR2 are SGHDT and YYEEEE. The CDR3 runs 12 residues. The V gene lost 4 bases and the J gene lost 5 bases, with 9 bases spanning the gap. The CDR3 bases are TGTGCCAGCAGCAGAGACTACGAGACCCAGTACTTC. Protein sequence: CASSRDYETQYF.

This clonotype was seen a handful of times. V and J are TRBV5-4 and TRBJ1-1, with 7 bases lining up with TRBD1. V shed 6 bases, J shed 4 bases, and the junction held 9 bases outside the gene matches. Germline V gene sequence: CDR1 SGHNT, CDR2 YYREEE (reference sequence). The length of the CDR3 is 14 residues. DNA of the CDR3: TGTGCCAGCACTTACAGGGGTTCGCGCACTGAAGCTTTCTTT. Protein sequence: CASTYRGSRTEAFF.

The table lists this clonotype with a count of one. An end of the junction does not agree with germline; a read error may underlie this. The V call is TRBV30, the J call TRBJ2-5; TRBD2 is a possible D gene (6 bases). The CDR3 length is 16 residues. Per the germline V gene, CDR1 is GTSNPN and CDR2 is SVGIG (reference sequence). The CDR3 bases are TGTGCCTGGAGTGGAGGCGGGAAAGGATCCCAAGAGACCCCGTACTTC. As protein: CAWSGGGKGSQETPYF. The entire variable domain, with the rest obtained from reference TRBV30 and TRBJ2-5, is as follows: SQTIHQWPATLVQPVGSPLSLECTVEGTSNPNLYWYRQAAGRGLQLLFYSVGIGQISSEVPQNLSASRPQDRQFILSSKKLLLSDSGFYLCAWSGGGKGSQETPYFGPGTRLLVL.

The chain combines TRBV6-2 or TRBV6-3 with TRBJ2-7; TRBD2 matches at 8 bases. The V segment lost 5 bases and the J segment 4 bases; nucleotides outside the gene matches: 4. This CDR3 has 13 amino acids. CDR1 is MNHEY and CDR2 is SVGEGT in the germline V gene. As DNA, the CDR3 is TGTGCCAGCAGTCTAAGCGGGAGATACGAGCAGTACTTC. Translated, it gives CASSLSGRYEQYF.

Many counts were recorded for this clonotype. The V and J genes are TRBV5-5 and TRBJ2-5; tentatively, D is TRBD1 or TRBD2 (5 bases each). The V gene lost 6 bases and the J gene lost 5 bases, with 23 bases spanning the gap. CDR3 length: 16 amino acids. The germline V gene encodes CDR1 SGHKS and CDR2 YYEKEE (reference sequence). The CDR3 here is CASTQGEFGGAETQYF. CDR3 in DNA: TGTGCCAGCACCCAGGGAGAGTTTGGTGGCGCCGAGACCCAGTACTTC.

This clonotype was seen at least ten times. V gene TRBV29-1 combines with J gene TRBJ2-5, with 7 bases matching TRBD1. Germline V lookup: CDR1 SQVTM, CDR2 ANQGSEA. CDR3 size: 14 residues. Trimming took 6 bases from V and 5 from J; bases not matched to a gene: 12. CDR3 nucleotide sequence: TGCAGCGTCCTAAGGGGGCAGGGGAGCGAGACCCAGTACTTC. Translating gives CSVLRGQGSETQYF.

The chain joins TRBV28 to TRBJ2-1; 7 nucleotides match TRBD2. The CDR3 totals 13 residues. V was clipped by 5 bases and J by 7 bases; unmatched bases: 5. The germline V gene has CDR1 MDHEN and CDR2 SYDVKM. The CDR3 sequence is CASSRLRGNEQFF. Here the CDR3 DNA reads TGTGCCAGCAGTCGGCTGCGGGGGAATGAGCAGTTCTTC.

The count of this clonotype is one. The gene calls are TRBV25-1 and TRBJ2-1; D unclear. The germline V gene encodes CDR1 MGHDK and CDR2 SYGVNS. CDR3 length equals 11 residues. The germline V and J ends were trimmed by 6 bases and 9 bases, with 9 bases remaining between them. The CDR3 protein is CASREIAEQFF. CDR3 bases: TGTGCCAGCAGAGAGATTGCTGAGCAGTTCTTC.

Written as DNA, the CDR3 is TGTGCCAGCAGCTTAAATGTGGGAGCAGAGACCCAGTACTTC. This gives the protein CASSLNVGAETQYF. V and J are TRBV7-3 and TRBJ2-5; possible D gene TRBD2, 5 bases. Deletions cut 1 base from V and 4 bases from J, with 10 bases between. This CDR3 spans 14 amino acids. In germline, CDR1 is SGHTA, CDR2 FQGTGA. Looking up the rest from reference TRBV7-3 and TRBJ2-5 gives the full variable domain: GAGVSQTPSNKVTEKGKYVELRCDPISGHTALYWYRQSLGQGPEFLIYFQGTGAADDSGLPNDRFFAVRPEGSVSTLKIQRTERGDSAVYLCASSLNVGAETQYFGPGTRLLVL.

This clonotype was detected ten times or more. The chain links TRBV6-1 to TRBJ2-3; 7 bases map to TRBD1. The CDR3 consists of 16 residues. CDR1 is MNHNS and CDR2 is SASEGT in the germline V gene. V was pared by 5 bases and J by 4 bases, with 12 bases of the junction left unmatched. For the CDR3, the DNA is TGTGCCAGCAGTCAACAGGGGTTTATTGGCGCAGATACGCAGTATTTT. Protein sequence: CASSQQGFIGADTQYF.

This clonotype occurred once. Since a much larger clone is just one base distant, this may be a read error. The chain is built from TRBV4-1 and TRBJ2-7, with 12 bases lining up with TRBD2. J was trimmed by 4 bases and V by 1 base; bases with no gene match: 8. Germline loops: CDR1 MGHRA, CDR2 YSYEKL. The CDR3 spans 17 residues. In DNA, the CDR3 is TGCGCCAGCAGCCAAGGCAGGACTAGCGGGATAACGTACGAGCAGTACTTC. Amino acids: CASSQGRTSGITYEQYF.

This sequence joins TRBV29-1 and TRBJ2-5, with 9 nucleotides matching TRBD2. Trimming cost V 7 bases and J 11 bases; bases outside gene matches: 14. The CDR3 extends over 13 amino acids. Germline CDR1 SQVTM, CDR2 ANQGSEA. The CDR3, as DNA: TGCAGCGGCCGTAGCGGGAGAGGGGAGTCTCAGTACTTC. Translating gives CSGRSGRGESQYF.

Comment on this clonotype: A much larger clone is a single base away; this may be a read error. The V gene is TRBV6-2 or TRBV6-3, the J gene TRBJ2-1; the D is unclear. This CDR3 is built from 12 residues. The germline V gene has CDR1 MNHEY and CDR2 SVGEGT. The CDR3 DNA reads as TGTGCCAACAGTAACGGGTTCCATGAGCAGTTCTTC. This codes for CANSNGFHEQFF.

The chain joins TRBV7-9 to TRBJ2-7; 9 bases map to TRBD1. The assigned J gene may be wrong: the sequence end matches TRBJ2-5 better. In germline, CDR1 is SEHNR, CDR2 FQNEAQ (reference sequence). This CDR3 spans 12 amino acids. Written as DNA, the CDR3 is TGTGCCAGCTTGGACAGGGGCGAGACCCAGTACTTC. Translated: CASLDRGETQYF.

Details on this clonotype: A junction end diverges from the germline sequence, so it may reflect a read error. The chain uses TRBV29-1 and TRBJ2-2, with unresolved D. From germline, CDR1 is SQVTM and CDR2 ANQGSEA. The CDR3 runs 15 residues. CDR3 in DNA: TGCAGTGTTGAATTTTTCGAAAGGGACACCGGGGAGCTGTTTTTT. The encoded protein is CSVEFFERDTGELFF.

In its sample, this clonotype was seen many times. The chain recombines TRBV12-3 or TRBV12-4 with TRBJ1-4, with TRBD1 as a possible D gene (5 bases). V lost 5 bases and J lost 3, with 10 bases in between. The CDR3 covers 14 residues. CDR3 region: CASSLSGANEKLFF. The CDR3 DNA reads TGTGCCAGCAGTCTCTCGGGGGCTAATGAAAAACTGTTTTTT.